Listed below are T cell receptor beta chains from one sample, sequenced in a study of blood T cell repertoires in COVID-19. Repertoires were generated with immunoSEQ multiplex PCR, while TCRdb's copy carries only in-frame clones and drops some. Of a few hundred thousand clones listed, roughly 80% are singletons. The sequenced sample was peripheral blood. Receptors were obtained from an elderly woman with acute or convalescent COVID-19. Both conserved end residues are part of each CDR3. The D gene is left open where the match is weak. Clone size is stated in some rows and not others, as once, few, many or a class when expanded.

CDR3 DNA	CDR3 protein	V gene	clone size	D gene	J gene
TGTGCCAGCAGTTTAGTCCCTCCTCAGCCCCAGCATTTT	CASSLVPPQPQHF	TRBV27	-	-	TRBJ1-5
TGCGCCAGCAGCTTGGCCCTGGAGACCCAGTACTTC	CASSLALETQYF	TRBV5-1	-	-	TRBJ2-5
TGCGCCAGCAGCTTGAATCATCGCGGAGAAAAACTGTTTTTT	CASSLNHRGEKLFF	TRBV5-1	-	-	TRBJ1-4
TGTGCCAGCAGCCAAGACGCAGGAGATACGCAGTATTTT	CASSQDAGDTQYF	TRBV3-1/TRBV3-2	few	-	TRBJ2-3
TGTGCCAGCAGTTCCCGACAGTTCCATGGCTACACCTTC	CASSSRQFHGYTF	TRBV27	once	-	TRBJ1-2
TGTGCCAGCAGCTTAGCAACGGGGGCCAAAAACATTCAGTACTTC	CASSLATGAKNIQYF	TRBV7-9	-	-	TRBJ2-4
TGTGCCAGTAGCCGAGGGCAGGGGGCAATTCAGCCCCAGCATTTT	CASSRGQGAIQPQHF	TRBV19	-	TRBD1	TRBJ1-5
TGTGCCAGCAGCGCCGGCCTTGTGGGACTCCCGGGGGAGCAGTACTTC	CASSAGLVGLPGEQYF	TRBV7-8	-	-	TRBJ2-7
TGTGCCAGCAGTTTAGGACAGGGGGCTACTGAAGCTTTCTTT	CASSLGQGATEAFF	TRBV6-2/TRBV6-3	-	TRBD1	TRBJ1-1
TGTGCCAGCAGCTTACTAGCGGGAGATTACAATGAGCAGTTCTTC	CASSLLAGDYNEQFF	TRBV7-3	-	TRBD2	TRBJ2-1
TGTGCCAGCAGCTCCCAGGGGACTAAGTCACCCCTCCACTTT	CASSSQGTKSPLHF	TRBV11-3	-	-	TRBJ1-6
TGTGCCAGCAGCTCGCAGACAGGGAACACCGGGGAGCTGTTTTTT	CASSSQTGNTGELFF	TRBV5-4	-	-	TRBJ2-2
TGTGCCAGCAGCAGACAGGGGGCCTACAATGAGCAGTTCTTC	CASSRQGAYNEQFF	TRBV6-4	-	TRBD1	TRBJ2-1
TGCGCCAGCAGCTTGGACGTTGGGATGGAGGCCACTGAAGCTTTCTTT	CASSLDVGMEATEAFF	TRBV5-1	-	-	TRBJ1-1
TGTGCCAGCAGCTCCGGTCGAGGGAGGTTAGGCTATGGCTACACCTTC	CASSSGRGRLGYGYTF	TRBV5-6	-	-	TRBJ1-2
TGTGCCAGCAGTTACTCCGGGACAGATGGGGCCAACGTCCTGACTTTC	CASSYSGTDGANVLTF	TRBV6-5	once	TRBD1	TRBJ2-6
TGTGCCAGCAGTATGGACAGGGGGTCTGAAGCTTTCTTT	CASSMDRGSEAFF	TRBV6-6	-	TRBD1	TRBJ1-1
TGTGCCAGCAGCCAAAACAGGGCCGGGAACACTGAAGCTTTCTTT	CASSQNRAGNTEAFF	TRBV14	-	-	TRBJ1-1
TGTGCCAGCAGTCTGGCAGGGGTACCCTACAATCAGCCCCAGCATTTT	CASSLAGVPYNQPQHF	TRBV27	-	-	TRBJ1-5
TGCAGTGCTAGTCTCCAGGGTAGAACTGAAGCTTTCTTT	CSASLQGRTEAFF	TRBV20-1	-	-	TRBJ1-1
TGCAGCGTTTCAGGACTAGCGGGAGCCACCGGGGAGCTGTTTTTT	CSVSGLAGATGELFF	TRBV29-1	few	TRBD2	TRBJ2-2
TGTGCCGGGGGAGGGGGACAGGGCAAATCCTACAATGAGCAGTTCTTC	CAGGGGQGKSYNEQFF	TRBV5-8	-	TRBD1	TRBJ2-1
TGTGCCAGCAGCTTAGGAGGGGGTGATGGAAACACCATATATTTT	CASSLGGGDGNTIYF	TRBV11-3	-	-	TRBJ1-3
TGTGCCAGCAGTGGTGCCGGACAGGGGAATTCACCCCTCCACTTT	CASSGAGQGNSPLHF	TRBV6-2/TRBV6-3	-	TRBD1	TRBJ1-6
TGTGCCAGCACCCTGGGCAACCCAGGGGAGCTGTTTTTT	CASTLGNPGELFF	TRBV3-1/TRBV3-2	-	-	TRBJ2-2
TGTGCCAGCAGCCTACAGGCGGCAGGAGTCAATGAGCAGTTCTTC	CASSLQAAGVNEQFF	TRBV2	-	-	TRBJ2-1
TGTGCCAGTAGTATAGATCCCTCTAACTATGGCTACACCTTC	CASSIDPSNYGYTF	TRBV19	-	-	TRBJ1-2
TGTGCCAGCAGCTTAGCGCGAAGCGGGGGGGCCTGGGAGACCCAGTACTTC	CASSLARSGGAWETQYF	TRBV7-2	-	TRBD2	TRBJ2-5
TGTGCCAGCAGCCTTTCTAGCGGGAGTTTCAACGAGCAGTACTTC	CASSLSSGSFNEQYF	TRBV28	-	TRBD2	TRBJ2-7
TGTGCCAGCAGCTTAGACTTAGGCAGGGGGTACGAGCAGTACTTC	CASSLDLGRGYEQYF	TRBV11-2	once	TRBD1	TRBJ2-7
TGTGCCAGCAGTTACCCTTACTACGAGCAGTACTTC	CASSYPYYEQYF	TRBV6-5	-	-	TRBJ2-7
TGTGCCAGCAGTGAAGGAAGGGGCTCTGGAAACACCATATATTTT	CASSEGRGSGNTIYF	TRBV6-1	-	-	TRBJ1-3
TGTGCCAGCAGCCGGGGGAGCCCACGGAATACGCAGTATTTT	CASSRGSPRNTQYF	TRBV6-5	-	-	TRBJ2-3
TGTGCCAGCAGCTTAAATGGCGGGGGGGGCACAGATACGCAGTATTTT	CASSLNGGGGTDTQYF	TRBV7-3	-	TRBD2	TRBJ2-3
TGTGCCAGCAGCTTGCAGCGGGGGGCGATATTAGAGACCCAGTACTTC	CASSLQRGAILETQYF	TRBV5-4	few	TRBD2	TRBJ2-5
TGTGCCAGCTCACCTCTAACAGGGGGCGTACGGACTGAAGCTTTCTTT	CASSPLTGGVRTEAFF	TRBV18	-	TRBD1	TRBJ1-1